The entry that follows covers one TCR beta chain sequence. Its antigen remains unknown. These data are taken from a study of T cells in narcolepsy. The wider study: Patients with NT1 or NT2 and healthy control donors were enrolled.

Study-wide points: Autoreactive HCRT-specific and TRIB2-specific clonotypes were marked in same-patient CSF-versus-blood CD4+ comparisons.

Clones were read by immunoSEQ multiplex PCR, and TCRdb kept only the in-frame ones, dropping some. In the table there are tens of thousands of clones, under 90% of which are singletons. The source material was CD45RA- memory CD4+ T cells from PBMCs. The clonotype comes from a human donor with narcolepsy.

DNA for the CDR3: TGTGCCAGCAGCTTCTTAGGGACTTCAACTAATGAAAAACTGTTTTTT. It encodes CASSFLGTSTNEKLFF. The chain employs TRBV11-2 and TRBJ1-4; tentatively, D is TRBD1 (5 bases). Trimming took off 3 bases at V and 0 bases at J, with 11 bases between the two ends. The CDR3 is 16 residues long. From germline, CDR1 is SGHAT and CDR2 FQNNGV. Based on the CDR3 plus reference TRBV11-2 and TRBJ1-4, the full variable domain is EAGVAQSPRYKIIEKRQSVAFWCNPISGHATLYWYQQILGQGPKLLIQFQNNGVVDDSQLPKDRFSAERLKGVDSTLKIQPAKLEDSAVYLCASSFLGTSTNEKLFFGSGTQLSVL.